The following is a TCR beta chain sequence with its context. This entry is derived from a study of blood T cell repertoires in COVID-19. As for the study in general: Samples of COVID-19 (acute and convalescent) were obtained from the United States, Italy and Spain. PBMCs, B-cell-depleted T cells, or T cells were the source of the cDNA or gDNA that made up the material.

Assay: immunoSEQ multiplex PCR; the TCRdb copy retains only in-frame clones and omits some. The data show 150,000 to 200,000 clones, 79% seen once. The CDR3 has 14 residues. Germline values: CDR1 SEHNR, CDR2 FQNEAQ (reference sequence). The V gene lost 6 bases and the J gene lost 0 bases, with 11 bases spanning the gap. The chain couples TRBV7-9 to TRBJ1-1; the D is unclear. Sequencing was performed on peripheral blood. The TCR sequence derives from a man aged 60 to 75 with active or convalescent COVID-19. The CDR3 reads CASSRSFLNTEAFF. In nucleotides, the CDR3 is TGTGCCAGCAGTCGGAGCTTTCTGAACACTGAAGCTTTCTTT. The full variable domain, rest sourced from reference TRBV7-9 and TRBJ1-1, is DTGVSQNPRHKITKRGQNVTFRCDPISEHNRLYWYRQTLGQGPEFLTYFQNEAQLEKSRLLSDRFSAERPKGSFSTLEIQRTEQGDSAMYLCASSRSFLNTEAFFGQGTRLTVV.